What follows describes a single TCR beta chain. What this receptor recognizes is not known. The record has no base qualities; no much larger clone is one base away. The germline ends are 23 bases apart after V is trimmed by 6 bases and J by 7 bases. Inclusive of the bounding cysteine and phenylalanine, the CDR3 is 16 residues long. The entry retains the CDR3 DNA only, 48 bases that are in frame from base 1. This sample is drawn from a study of cytotoxic CD8 clonotypes in ibrutinib-treated CLL (dated by TCRdb to the early 2020s). In terms of the full investigation: The cohort was composed of 11 relapsed/refractory and fewer than 16 treatment-naive patients; IGHV unmutated status was identified in fewer than 18 patients. Longitudinal samples were available for about 30% of the roughly 90 trial participants. Cryopreserved peripheral blood mononuclear cells were obtained prior to treatment, at the time of response, and at either disease progression or sustained remission. Samples at response were collected after a median of around twelve months of treatment, with a range of roughly 6 to 40 months. Responses were partial in about 25 patients and complete in 2; after median 68 months follow-up, about 14 stayed in remission and approximately 12 progressed. On average, each sample had about 250,000 productive templates and under 95,000 productive rearrangements. Patients were still on ibrutinib when every remission and progressive disease sample was collected.

The goal of deep resolution MiSeq sequencing was a depth between 1 in 1 million and 1 in 200,000 T cells, and coverage averaged 10x per clonotype. The immunoSEQ hsTCRB Kit was used to generate the TCR beta libraries. From the authors' description of their analysis: Data were analyzed with ImmunoSEQ Data Assistant and ImmunoSEQ Analyzer, with V, D and J genes assigned per IMGT definitions. Clonality, with values ranging from 0 to 1, was calculated as one minus the normalized Shannon entropy of productive rearrangement frequencies. Only overrepresented clonotypes making up at least 0.05% of each patient's repertoire were included in the public clonotype analysis. Some 13 age-matched healthy donor repertoires from immuneACCESS were used as controls for clonality. TCRdb carries this immuneACCESS record with in-frame sequences only. Its versions omit some clonotypes, under half of them owing to an unresolved V gene in the studies checked, with the rest unexplained. For V, J and clone size, that table is used; D and trimming come from the DNA. In this sample the table shows roughly 170,000 clones, 84% of which occur a single time. 4.6% of the sample belongs to the ten largest clones.

This sample's time point label indicates: around 25 months on ibrutinib. For TCR beta library preparation, around 2 micrograms of genomic DNA were isolated from cryopreserved PBMCs. Longitudinal blood samples from CLL patients receiving ibrutinib monotherapy were subjected to high-throughput TCR beta sequencing. The patients took part in an open-label, single-center phase 2 trial of ibrutinib monotherapy. Results the study describes overall, beyond this receptor: An increase in clonality was observed at ibrutinib response, with clonality remaining stable during sustained remission and falling back toward baseline at progression. Public clonotypes were rare and either shrank or stayed stable during treatment, and the rise in clonality at ibrutinib response reflected expansion of private clonotypes. Baseline clonality was found to be higher than that of age-matched healthy donors and was strongly correlated with circulating CD8+ T-cell counts. Lymph node repertoires were not examined, and the timing of sampling was not matched between patients in sustained remission and those whose disease progressed.

The origin of this receptor is a human donor with chronic lymphocytic leukemia. Source: PBMCs, taken after 24 months of ibrutinib treatment. This chain joins TRBV5-7 to TRBJ2-1; the D gene is possibly TRBD2, with 6 bases matching. TRBV5-7 counts as an open reading frame of uncertain function. CDR3 reads: CASNRQDPTSLNEQFF. At the DNA level, the sequence is TGTGCCAGCAACCGTCAGGACCCGACTAGTTTGAATGAGCAGTTCTTC.